This TCR beta chain was found in a study of shared clonotypes between healthy human individuals. Findings and limits, study-wide: Naive subsets tended to show greater estimated richness than memory subsets. In this cohort, only blood was sampled, and tissue repertoires likely differ.

Germline V gives CDR1 SGHAT, CDR2 FQNNGV. Trimming took off 0 bases at V and 2 bases at J, with 13 bases between the two ends. CDR3 length: 17 amino acids. A single count supports this clone. Its target is not known. Genomic DNA per cell subset filled all wells of several immunoSEQ plates. Method: immunoSEQ multiplex PCR; TCRdb's copy keeps in-frame clones and lacks some. The sample holds about 2,200,000 clones, roughly 91% seen once. Naive CD8 cells lacked CD45RO, underwent positive selection for CCR7 and left out terminally differentiated effector memory CD45RA+ cells. Input material: naive CD8+ T cells from PBMCs. The source of this sequence is a man aged 18 to 30 in good health. Some clones in this sample may be carry-over from other donors' samples. J is TRBJ2-2 and V is TRBV11-2; D perhaps matches TRBD2 (6 bases). CDR3 DNA sequence: TGTGCCAGCAGCTTAGAGTTAGCGGAGCCAAACACCGGGGAGCTGTTTTTT. Its translation is CASSLELAEPNTGELFF.